This T cell receptor (beta chain) was found in a study of T cell changes during pregnancy in multiple sclerosis. TCRdb keeps only in-frame clones here, not all; method: immunoSEQ multiplex PCR. The sample holds 40,000 to 60,000 clones, 90% seen once. The CDR3 is 18 amino acids. Germline V gives CDR1 LGHNA, CDR2 YNFKEQ. Germline trimming cut 0 bases from V and 5 bases from J; bases unmatched to any gene: 15. This chain joins TRBV4-2 and TRBJ2-7, with TRBD2 matching 8 bases. Sequencing used peripheral blood, obtained in the first trimester of pregnancy. The sequence was collected from a female donor in good health, enrolled as a control in a pregnancy study. CDR3 protein: CASSQDLTTAGGVHEQYF. DNA for the CDR3: TGTGCCAGCAGCCAAGATCTGACCACGGCGGGAGGTGTCCACGAGCAGTACTTC.